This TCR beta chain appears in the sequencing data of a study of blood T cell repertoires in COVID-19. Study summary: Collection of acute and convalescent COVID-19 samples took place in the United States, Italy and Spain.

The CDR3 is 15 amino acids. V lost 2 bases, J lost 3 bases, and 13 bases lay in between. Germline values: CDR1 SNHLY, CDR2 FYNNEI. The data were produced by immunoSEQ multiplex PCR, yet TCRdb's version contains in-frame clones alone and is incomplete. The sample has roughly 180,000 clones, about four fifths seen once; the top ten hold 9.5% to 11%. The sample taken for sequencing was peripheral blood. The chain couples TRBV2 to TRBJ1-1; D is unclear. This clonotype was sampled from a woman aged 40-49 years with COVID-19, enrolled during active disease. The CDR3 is CASSEFGRVDTEAFF. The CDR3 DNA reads TGTGCCAGCAGTGAATTCGGGAGGGTGGACACTGAAGCTTTCTTT.